A single sample is the source of the 15 T cell receptor beta chains below, sequenced in a study of blood T cell repertoires in COVID-19 (TCRdb year 2020). Library method: the immunoSEQ multiplex PCR assay. What TCRdb holds here is the immuneACCESS table cut down to in-frame rearrangements. Part of the clones is not present; checked against another copy, under half of the missing clones reflect an unresolved V gene, and the others are unexplained. The sample contains 200,000 to 250,000 clones, 82% of them found a single time. The top ten constitute about 3.8% of the sample. Sequenced: peripheral blood. The source is an elderly woman with acute or convalescent COVID-19.

The chain carries TRBV13 and TRBJ2-1; D might be TRBD2 (6 bases). Deletions cut 5 bases from V and 4 bases from J, with 21 bases between. The CDR3 loop spans 17 amino acids. Germline V lookup: CDR1 PRHDT, CDR2 FYEKMQ (reference sequence). DNA of the CDR3: TGTGCCAGCAGCCCCCCGGTGGGGCGGGGCGCTTACAATGAGCAGTTCTTC. This codes for CASSPPVGRGAYNEQFF. Filled out from reference TRBV13 and TRBJ2-1, the complete variable domain reads AAGVIQSPRHLIKEKRETATLKCYPIPRHDTVYWYQQGPGQDPQFLISFYEKMQSDKGSIPDRFSAQQFSDYHSELNMSSLELGDSALYFCASSPPVGRGAYNEQFFGPGTRLTVL.

The chain employs TRBV4-3 and TRBJ1-1, with no clear D. CDR1 is LGHNA, CDR2 YSLEER, per germline. This CDR3 comprises 15 residues. Trimming pared 0 bases from V and 1 base from J, leaving 9 bases between. The CDR3 spells CASSQDVSGNTEAFF. The CDR3 nucleotides are TGCGCCAGCAGCCAAGATGTTTCAGGGAACACTGAAGCTTTCTTT.

The rearrangement links TRBV2 to TRBJ1-2; D is unresolved. CDR1 and CDR2 (germline): SNHLY, FYNNEI. This CDR3 spans 15 amino acids. V was trimmed by 4 bases and J by 0 bases, leaving 12 bases between them. CDR3 DNA sequence: TGTGCCAGCAGTGTGGGCAGGATAGCTAACTATGGCTACACCTTC. Translation gives CASSVGRIANYGYTF. Full variable domain (missing parts from reference TRBV2 and TRBJ1-2): EPEVTQTPSHQVTQMGQEVILRCVPISNHLYFYWYRQILGQKVEFLVSFYNNEISEKSEIFDDQFSVERPDGSNFTLKIRSTKLEDSAMYFCASSVGRIANYGYTFGSGTRLTVV.

This chain uses TRBV28 with TRBJ1-5, with D perhaps TRBD1 (5 bases). The V gene lost 3 bases and the J gene lost 1 base, with 13 bases spanning the gap. The germline gives CDR1 MDHEN, CDR2 SYDVKM. The CDR3 extends over 16 amino acids. In DNA, the CDR3 is TGTGCCAGCAGTTTTAATTTGAAGGGGAGCAATCAGCCCCAGCATTTT. This translates into CASSFNLKGSNQPQHF.

The chain joins TRBV6-5 to TRBJ1-1; D is undetermined. The germline V gene has CDR1 MNHEY and CDR2 SVGAGI. V dropped 4 bases and J dropped 1 base, with 10 bases sitting between them. This CDR3 spans 14 amino acids. The CDR3 region has the DNA TGTGCCAGCAGTTCCCGAGGAGCGAACACTGAAGCTTTCTTT. The encoded protein is CASSSRGANTEAFF.

The V gene is TRBV10-3, the J gene TRBJ2-1, with 8 nucleotides matching TRBD2. CDR3 length equals 18 residues. Per the germline V gene, CDR1 is ENHRY and CDR2 is SYGVKD. J gave up 6 bases and V 5 bases, and 18 bases lay outside the gene matches. CDR3 loop: CAISPSNPGSGGGNEQFF. CDR3 coding DNA: TGTGCCATCAGTCCCAGTAACCCTGGGAGCGGGGGAGGCAATGAGCAGTTCTTC.

V and J are TRBV3-1 (or the pseudogene TRBV3-2) and TRBJ1-6, with 8 bases fitting TRBD1. CDR1 and CDR2 (germline): LGHDT, YNNKEL (reference sequence). V was pared by 6 bases and J by 0 bases, with 10 bases of the junction left unmatched. This CDR3 has 18 amino acids. CDR3 sequence reads: CASSHSYRGSSYNSPLHF. The CDR3 coding sequence is TGTGCCAGCAGTCACAGTTACAGGGGGAGCTCCTATAATTCACCCCTCCACTTT.

The rearrangement joins TRBV30 to TRBJ1-6; TRBD1 agrees at 7 bases. V lost 3 bases to trimming and J lost 11 bases; unmatched junction nucleotides: 7. Per the germline V gene, CDR1 is GTSNPN and CDR2 is SVGIG (reference sequence). This CDR3 is 13 amino acids long. Here the CDR3 reads CAWRGQVTPPLHF. CDR3 sequence (DNA): TGTGCCTGGAGAGGACAGGTCACGCCACCCCTCCACTTT.

The chain recombines TRBV18 with TRBJ2-5, with 7 bases fitting TRBD1. From germline, CDR1 is KGHSH and CDR2 LQKENI. This CDR3 is built from 14 residues. With 2 bases clipped from V and 5 bases from J, the junction kept 5 bases outside the gene matches. CDR3 nucleotides: TGTGCCAGCTCACCAGGACAGGTCACCGAGACCCAGTACTTC. Translation gives CASSPGQVTETQYF.

The chain recombines TRBV11-1 with TRBJ2-7; no clear D. CDR1 and CDR2 from the germline V gene are SGHAT and FQDESV (reference sequence). This CDR3 spans 15 amino acids. V dropped 1 base and J dropped 0 bases, with 10 bases sitting between them. The CDR3 sequence: CASSLGGPTSYEQYF. CDR3 bases: TGTGCCAGCAGCTTAGGCGGTCCGACCTCCTACGAGCAGTACTTC.

This clone was recorded only once. The J gene is TRBJ2-7, the V gene TRBV13; weak D call: TRBD2 (7 bases). V was trimmed by 1 base and J by 2 bases, leaving 12 bases between them. The CDR3 is 15 amino acids. CDR1 is PRHDT and CDR2 is FYEKMQ in the germline V gene (reference sequence). Here the CDR3 reads CASSLVGGPAYEQYF. CDR3 in DNA: TGTGCCAGCAGCTTAGTGGGGGGGCCGGCCTACGAGCAGTACTTC.

There are a few counts of this clone. The chain carries TRBV12-5 and TRBJ2-5; no clear D gene. The V gene lost 7 bases and the J gene lost 0 bases, with 6 bases spanning the gap. The CDR3 runs 12 residues. The V gene's germline CDR1 is LGHNT and CDR2 FRNRAP. The CDR3 DNA follows: TGTGCTAGTGCCCGTGACCAAGAGACCCAGTACTTC. This gives the protein CASARDQETQYF.

The chain joins TRBV7-2 to TRBJ2-5; 12 bases align to TRBD2. The CDR3 has 16 residues. V lost 4 bases, J lost 4 bases, and 7 bases stayed unmatched. CDR1 and CDR2 (germline): SGHTA, FQGNSA. CDR3 residues: CASSWRLAGAGETQYF. The CDR3 DNA follows: TGTGCCAGCAGCTGGAGACTAGCGGGGGCCGGAGAGACCCAGTACTTC.

This clone has only a few counts. V is TRBV7-9 and J is TRBJ2-3, with 8 bases fitting TRBD2. Per germline, CDR1 SEHNR and CDR2 FQNEAQ (reference sequence). Trimming removed 5 bases from V and 0 bases from J; junction bases left unmatched: 10. The CDR3 totals 17 residues. The CDR3 spells CASSPRGGGISTDTQYF. Here the CDR3 DNA reads TGTGCCAGCAGCCCCAGGGGCGGGGGGATCAGCACAGATACGCAGTATTTT. Supplemented by reference TRBV7-9 and TRBJ2-3, the full variable domain reads DTGVSQNPRHKITKRGQNVTFRCDPISEHNRLYWYRQTLGQGPEFLTYFQNEAQLEKSRLLSDRFSAERPKGSFSTLEIQRTEQGDSAMYLCASSPRGGGISTDTQYFGPGTRLTVL.

CDR3 region: CASSLEGGRYTEAFF. DNA of the CDR3: TGTGCCAGCAGCTTAGAGGGGGGGAGGTACACTGAAGCTTTCTTT. The chain uses TRBV7-2 and TRBJ1-1, with TRBD1 as a possible D gene (6 bases). V was shortened by 1 base and J by 3 bases, with 12 bases between the two germline ends. The CDR3 loop spans 15 amino acids. Per germline, CDR1 SGHTA and CDR2 FQGNSA.